This T cell receptor (beta chain) was retrieved from a study of T cells in Graves' hyperthyroidism and ophthalmopathy. Study-wide context: Upon initial diagnosis and before any treatment, peripheral blood was collected. General study findings and limits: Blood also showed most of the thyroid clonotypes that were expanded above 0.001.

The study excluded patients with uncontrolled infection, other autoimmune disease, pregnancy or lactation. The CDR3 is 14 amino acids. Losses at the gene ends were 6 bases for V and 7 bases for J; bases not matched to a gene: 11. Germline V gives CDR1 SQVTM, CDR2 ANQGSEA. Researchers amplified the TCR beta CDR3 regions from RNA transcripts. HTBI primers drove first-round RT-PCR of the TCR CDR3. TCRdb fed the multiplex PCR reads into MiXCR, producing one record per CDR3 protein. Here the sample spans some 580,000 distinct CDR3 sequences, around 15% being singletons. In the case of this clonotype: Its antigen is as yet unknown.

This sequence originates from a woman in her 40s with Graves' ophthalmopathy. The gene calls are TRBV29-1 and TRBJ2-2; 7 nucleotides line up with TRBD1. Sequenced material: blood. CDR3 sequence reads: CSVRGIGGGGELFF. The CDR3 DNA reads TGCAGCGTCAGGGGGATAGGGGGCGGCGGGGAGCTGTTTTTT.